Below, one T cell receptor beta chain is given with its context. This sample was included in a study of OX40 agonist ivuxolimab in advanced cancers. Germline CDR1 is MGHRA and CDR2 is YSYEKL. This CDR3 has 16 amino acids. V dropped 2 bases and J dropped 7; count of bases not matched to a gene: 8. Assay used: immunoSEQ multiplex PCR; TCRdb lists only in-frame clones, some missing. The sample carries approximately 81,000 clones, roughly 91% recorded once. This TCR was recovered from an adult with an advanced solid tumor such as melanoma, head and neck, liver or kidney cancer. The V gene is TRBV4-1, the J gene TRBJ2-1; 10 positions agree with TRBD2. This specimen was CD4+ or CD8+ T cells sorted from blood, taken in a trial of the OX40 agonist ivuxolimab. Here the CDR3 reads CASSQSVAGGENEQFF. CDR3 DNA: TGCGCCAGCAGCCAATCTGTAGCGGGGGGTGAAAATGAGCAGTTCTTC.